The T cell receptor beta chain under discussion was sequenced for a study of shared clonotypes between healthy human individuals. There are 16 residues in the CDR3. The germline V and J ends were trimmed by 3 bases and 4 bases, with 16 bases remaining between them. CDR1 and CDR2 (germline): SGHDT, YYEEEE. Measured with immunoSEQ multiplex PCR; TCRdb has only the in-frame clones, and not every one. The sample contains about 2.4 million clones, approximately 93% of which appear only once. The chain employs TRBV5-6 and TRBJ1-4; no definite D call. The source of this sequence is a man aged 18 to 30 in good health. Some clones in this sample may be carry-over from other donors' samples. The sample consisted of naive CD4+ T cells from PBMCs. Regarding subset: CD45RA+ positively selected. CDR3 residues: CASSSYPGTSNEKLFF. The CDR3 bases are TGTGCCAGCAGCTCGTACCCGGGCACCAGTAATGAAAAACTGTTTTTT.